This entry lists 24 T cell receptor beta chains sequenced from one sample in a study of shared clonotypes between healthy human individuals. Profiling relied on immunoSEQ multiplex PCR, and the TCRdb table lists in-frame clones only, not all of them. The sample has a few hundred thousand clones, 77% seen once. Sequenced sample: PBMCs. Every receptor here comes from a woman in her 40s in good health. Some clones in this sample may be carry-over from other donors' samples.

The CDR3 region is CASSFLQGRGGETQYF. The CDR3 DNA sequence: TGTGCCAGCAGTTTCTTACAGGGGAGAGGTGGGGAGACCCAGTACTTC. V usage is TRBV28 and J usage is TRBJ2-5, with 7 bases lining up with TRBD1. With 3 bases clipped from V and 5 bases from J, the junction kept 12 bases outside the gene matches. This CDR3 has 16 amino acids. Germline V gives CDR1 MDHEN, CDR2 SYDVKM. The variable domain in full, with the rest retrieved from reference TRBV28 and TRBJ2-5, is DVKVTQSSRYLVKRTGEKVFLECVQDMDHENMFWYRQDPGLGLRLIYFSYDVKMKEKGDIPEGYSVSREKKERFSLILESASTNQTSMYLCASSFLQGRGGETQYFGPGTRLLVL.

V gene TRBV10-3 combines with J gene TRBJ2-7; D is uncertain. The V end was cut by 0 bases, the J end by 5 bases, with 14 bases between. CDR1 ENHRY and CDR2 SYGVKD come from the germline V gene. The CDR3 totals 15 residues. CDR3 in amino acids: CAISESDGTGHEQYF. The DNA for the CDR3 is TGTGCCATCAGTGAGTCCGATGGTACGGGCCACGAGCAGTACTTC.

The CDR3 spells CATSEGQGNTEAFF. In DNA, the CDR3 is TGTGCCACCAGCGAGGGACAGGGAAACACTGAAGCTTTCTTT. The rearrangement joins TRBV15 to TRBJ1-1; 9 nucleotides align to TRBD1. V was pared by 5 bases and J by 2 bases, with 3 bases of the junction left unmatched. CDR3 size: 14 residues. Germline lookup yields CDR1 LNHNV and CDR2 YYDKDF (reference sequence).

The chain carries TRBV4-2 and TRBJ2-1, with a weak D call TRBD1 (6 bases). The CDR3 loop spans 14 amino acids. Germline V gene sequence: CDR1 LGHNA, CDR2 YNFKEQ. V lost 2 bases, J lost 8 bases, and 13 bases lay in between. This CDR3 reads CASSQQGQGYEQFF. CDR3 nucleotide sequence: TGTGCCAGCAGCCAACAGGGGCAGGGCTATGAGCAGTTCTTC.

The J gene is TRBJ1-5, the V gene TRBV2; the D is unclear. Trimming stripped 2 bases from V and 0 bases from J, with 8 bases between. CDR1 and CDR2 from the germline V gene are SNHLY and FYNNEI. The CDR3 totals 15 residues. CDR3 DNA: TGTGCCAGCAGTGAATCGGTTTATAGCAATCAGCCCCAGCATTTT. Its translation: CASSESVYSNQPQHF.

Points on this clone: A single base is all that separates this from a far larger clone, so a read error is likely. Other DNA sequences of this sample code for an identical CDR3. The chain links TRBV28 to TRBJ1-5; D is undetermined. The CDR3 covers 12 residues. CDR1 and CDR2 from the germline V gene are MDHEN and SYDVKM. The CDR3 DNA sequence: TGTGCCAGCAGCTGGCGCAATCAACCCCAGCATTTT. This translates into CASSWRNQPQHF.

The chain couples TRBV5-6 to TRBJ1-1; 10 nucleotides agree with TRBD1. Trimming cost V 4 bases and J 4 bases; bases outside gene matches: 16. The CDR3 runs to 18 residues. The germline CDR1 and CDR2 sequences are SGHDT and YYEEEE. For the CDR3, the DNA is TGTGCCAGCAGCCTCAAGTCCTGGTCGGACAGGGGGATCACTGAAGCTTTCTTT. It specifies CASSLKSWSDRGITEAFF.

Notes on this clone: A far larger clone is just one base off, so this is likely a read error. The chain couples TRBV18 to TRBJ2-1; D possibly uses TRBD1 or TRBD2 (5 bases each). Germline assignment: CDR1 KGHSH and CDR2 LQKENI. The CDR3 spans 14 residues. The CDR3 nucleotides read TGTGCCAGCTCACGTGGGACCCTGGGGAATGAGCAGCTCTTC. It is translated as CASSRGTLGNEQLF.

This chain links TRBV7-6 with TRBJ1-2; D is undetermined. The germline V and J ends were trimmed by 0 bases and 0 bases, with 5 bases remaining between them. Per the germline V gene, CDR1 is SGHVS and CDR2 is FNYEAQ. The CDR3 runs 14 residues. CDR3 in DNA: TGTGCCAGCAGCTTAGCTCCAACTAACTATGGCTACACCTTC. Translation: CASSLAPTNYGYTF.

The CDR3 spells CASSNPPTRSTDTQYF. As DNA, the CDR3 is TGTGCCAGTAGTAACCCCCCGACTAGGAGCACAGATACGCAGTATTTT. The chain uses TRBV19 and TRBJ2-3; tentative D call: TRBD2 (6 bases). The CDR3 is 16 residues long. The ends were cut back, 4 bases at V and 0 bases at J, with 14 bases in the middle. Germline V gene lookup returns CDR1 LNHDA and CDR2 SQIVND (reference sequence).

This clone was seen more than once but under ten times. The V gene is TRBV9, the J gene TRBJ2-3; D may be TRBD2 (6 bases). Germline lookup yields CDR1 SGDLS and CDR2 YYNGEE. The CDR3 runs 16 residues. The germline V and J ends were trimmed by 3 bases and 6 bases, with 20 bases remaining between them. CDR3 bases: TGTGCCAGCAGCGCCGGGAGTGGGGGGATAGGCGATACGCAGTATTTT. Its protein product is CASSAGSGGIGDTQYF.

The chain recombines TRBV5-1 with TRBJ1-3; possibly TRBD1 for D (5 bases). V was shortened by 4 bases and J by 1 base, with 18 bases between the two germline ends. This CDR3 region has 17 residues. CDR1 and CDR2 (germline): SGHRS, YFSETQ. As DNA, the CDR3 is TGCGCCAGCAGCCGCGGGGACGGTCCCATGTCTGGAAACACCATATATTTT. Its translation: CASSRGDGPMSGNTIYF.

In regard to this clone: Other DNA sequences in this sample translate to the same CDR3. The chain uses TRBV5-4 and TRBJ2-5; 7 bases fit TRBD2. The germline CDR1 and CDR2 sequences are SGHNT and YYREEE (reference sequence). The V and J ends lost 4 bases and 5 bases, in that order; junction bases with no gene match: 5. The CDR3 is 13 residues long. The CDR3 nucleotides read TGTGCCAGCAGCCTCGGCGGGGGTGAGACCCAGTACTTC. Its translation is CASSLGGGETQYF.

This clone was counted a few times. V gene TRBV4-1 combines with J gene TRBJ2-7, with 9 bases that match TRBD2. Losses at the gene ends were 0 bases for V and 4 bases for J; bases not matched to a gene: 7. Germline V gene lookup returns CDR1 MGHRA and CDR2 YSYEKL. CDR3 length: 16 residues. CDR3 sequence reads: CASSQDLSGSGYEQYF. Here the CDR3 DNA reads TGCGCCAGCAGCCAAGATCTTAGCGGGAGTGGTTACGAGCAGTACTTC.

The chain employs TRBV5-6 and TRBJ2-5; tentative D call: TRBD1 (6 bases). The end of the DNA is better explained by TRBJ2-7, so the J call may be wrong. CDR1 is SGHDT, CDR2 YYEEEE, per germline. This CDR3 contains 17 residues. The CDR3 DNA follows: TGTGCCAGCAGCACCAACAGGGTTTTTTCTTTCAACTACGAGCAGTACTTC. Translating it yields CASSTNRVFSFNYEQYF.

J is TRBJ1-2 and V is TRBV7-8, with D possibly matching TRBD1 (6 bases). CDR3 length equals 18 residues. The germline V and J ends were trimmed by 5 bases and 0 bases, with 22 bases remaining between them. Germline loops: CDR1 SGHVS, CDR2 FQNEAQ. The CDR3 here is CASSPLIIQGNSNYGYTF. CDR3 sequence (DNA): TGTGCCAGCAGCCCACTTATCATACAGGGTAATTCTAACTATGGCTACACCTTC.

The chain carries TRBV14 and TRBJ1-2, with D unclear. V was clipped by 2 bases and J by 3 bases, with 4 bases between them. This CDR3 comprises 12 residues. Germline CDR1 reads SGHDN; CDR2 reads FVKESK. CDR3 amino acids: CASSQLDYGYTF. CDR3 bases: TGTGCCAGCAGCCAACTAGACTATGGCTACACCTTC.

Concerning this clone itself: A much more abundant neighbour one base away suggests this may be a read error. V and J are TRBV28 and TRBJ1-5, with 10 bases identical to TRBD1. V shed 7 bases and J 6 bases; nucleotides not matched to a gene: 9. CDR1 and CDR2 (germline): MDHEN, SYDVKM. The CDR3 loop spans 15 amino acids. CDR3 DNA: TGTGCCAGCAACTCCCCGACAGGGGGCAGTCAGCCCCAGCATTTT. This sequence encodes CASNSPTGGSQPQHF.

As concerns this clone: A far larger clone is one nucleotide away, so this likely arose from a read error. The V gene is TRBV25-1, the J gene TRBJ1-3; D is ambiguous. This CDR3 region has 13 residues. Germline assignment: CDR1 MGHDK and CDR2 SYGVNS. V gave up 2 bases and J gave up 3 bases, with 5 bases separating them. The CDR3 nucleotides are TGTGCCAGCAGTGAACGGGGTGGAAACACCATATATTTT. This gives the protein CASSERGGNTIYF. Full variable domain (outside the CDR3, taken from reference TRBV25-1 and TRBJ1-3): EADIYQTPRYLVIGTGKKITLECSQTMGHDKMYWYQQDPGMELHLIHYSYGVNSTEKGDLSSESTVSRIRTEHFPLTLESARPSHTSQYLCASSERGGNTIYFGEGSWLTVV.

This clone was observed a single time. A far larger clone lies a single base away; this is likely a read error. The rearrangement links TRBV5-4 to TRBJ1-1; maybe TRBD1 (6 bases). The CDR3 is made up of 13 amino acids. Germline V gene data show CDR1 as SGHNT and CDR2 as YYREEE (reference sequence). The CDR3 is CACSVDRNTEAFF. The CDR3 DNA sequence: TGTGCCTGCAGTGTGGACAGGAACACTGAAGCTTTCTTT.

V is TRBV2 and J is TRBJ1-4; perhaps TRBD1 as D (6 bases). CDR1 and CDR2 (germline): SNHLY, FYNNEI. This CDR3 contains 13 residues. Trimming took off 4 bases at V and 8 bases at J, with 11 bases between the two ends. CDR3 amino acids: CASSGQVGEKLFF. CDR3 nucleotides: TGTGCCAGCAGTGGACAGGTTGGGGAAAAACTGTTTTTT.

Concerning this clone itself: Other DNA sequences in this sample translate to the same CDR3. This rearrangement joins TRBV5-1 to TRBJ1-5; D is unresolved. V was pared by 0 bases and J by 3 bases, with 4 bases between. CDR3 length: 13 amino acids. Germline CDR1 reads SGHRS; CDR2 reads YFSETQ. The CDR3 region is CASSLAPNQPQHF. In DNA form, the CDR3 reads TGCGCCAGCAGCTTGGCCCCCAATCAGCCCCAGCATTTT.

This clone was observed a few times. This same CDR3 is encoded by further DNA sequences in the sample. This chain connects TRBV7-2 to TRBJ2-7; D remains unclear. V gave up 5 bases and J gave up 4 bases, with 6 bases separating them. The CDR3 is 11 amino acids. Germline V gene data show CDR1 as SGHTA and CDR2 as FQGNSA. CDR3 region: CASSPGYEQYF. Written as DNA, the CDR3 is TGTGCCAGCAGCCCCGGATACGAGCAGTACTTC.

As concerns this clone: This sequence is one base from a far larger clone and is likely a read error. The chain joins TRBV30 to TRBJ2-7, with a tentative D call TRBD1 (5 bases). The CDR3 runs to 12 residues. CDR1 GTSNPN and CDR2 SVGIG come from the germline V gene (reference sequence). The ends were cut back, 2 bases at V and 9 bases at J, with 14 bases in the middle. The CDR3 region is CAWSPRVNGQYF. The CDR3 DNA reads as TGTGCCTGGAGTCCCAGGGTCAACGGGCAGTACTTC.